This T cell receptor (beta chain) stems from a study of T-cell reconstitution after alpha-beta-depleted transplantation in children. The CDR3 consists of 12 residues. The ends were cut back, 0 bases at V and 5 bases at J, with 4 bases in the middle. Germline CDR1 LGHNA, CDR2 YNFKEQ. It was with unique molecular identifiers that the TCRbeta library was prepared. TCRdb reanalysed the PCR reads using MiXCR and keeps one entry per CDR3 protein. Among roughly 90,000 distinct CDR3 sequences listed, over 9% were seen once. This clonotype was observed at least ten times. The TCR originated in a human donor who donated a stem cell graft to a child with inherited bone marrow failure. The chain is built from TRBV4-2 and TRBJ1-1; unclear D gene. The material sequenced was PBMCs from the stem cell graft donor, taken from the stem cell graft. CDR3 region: CASSQDRTEAFF. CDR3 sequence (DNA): TGTGCCAGCAGCCAAGATAGGACTGAAGCTTTCTTT.